Presented here are 6 T cell receptor beta chains from one specimen sequenced in a study of CD8+CD57+ T cells in acquired aplastic anemia. Genomic DNA acted as the template from which TCR beta VDJ combination and CDR3 sequence profiling were carried out. TCRdb independently ran MiXCR on the reads; one entry per CDR3 protein. The sample holds tens of thousands of distinct CDR3 sequences, 45% to 70% seen once. The sample was sorted CD4+, CD8+, or CD8+CD57+ T cells (not recorded which) from PBMCs. The receptors stem from a human donor in good health, serving as a control.

The chain couples TRBV28 to TRBJ1-5, with TRBD1 identical over 8 bases. This CDR3 is built from 16 residues. Germline CDR1 reads MDHEN; CDR2 reads SYDVKM. V lost 6 bases and J lost 9; bases outside the gene matches: 16. The CDR3 here is CASSLRQGAQNWPQHF. The CDR3 region has the DNA TGTGCCAGCAGCCTGAGGCAGGGGGCCCAAAATTGGCCCCAGCATTTT.

About this clonotype itself: One end of the junction does not line up with germline, which may come from a read error. This chain's CDR3 is CATSDSPYGYTF. As DNA, the CDR3 is TGTGCCACCAGTGATTCCCCCTATGGCTACACCTTC. V is TRBV25-1 and J is TRBJ1-2; D is ambiguous. CDR1 MGHDK and CDR2 SYGVNS come from the germline V gene. The CDR3 is made up of 12 amino acids.

This chain links TRBV25-1 with TRBJ2-3; tentatively, D is TRBD1 or TRBD2 (5 bases each). Trimming removed 11 bases at V and 2 bases at J, with 17 bases between. CDR3 length: 14 residues. CDR1 is MGHDK, CDR2 SYGVNS, per germline. The chain's CDR3 is CASNSGRITDTQYF. The CDR3 DNA reads as TGTGCCTCAAATTCGGGACGGATCACAGATACGCAGTATTTT.

This clonotype showed up many times. The chain uses TRBV28 and TRBJ1-5, with TRBD1 matching over 8 bases. The CDR3 contains 16 residues. The junction had 10 bases not matched to a gene; V was cut back by 7 bases and J by 2 bases. In germline, CDR1 is MDHEN, CDR2 SYDVKM. This chain's CDR3 is CASTNWTGPRNQPQHF. CDR3 DNA: TGTGCCAGCACCAATTGGACAGGGCCCCGCAATCAGCCCCAGCATTTT.

This clonotype was found many times. The chain links TRBV6-5 to TRBJ2-5; 13 bases align to TRBD2. Unmatched junction bases numbered 10, after V lost 2 bases and J lost 4 bases. Per germline, CDR1 MNHEY and CDR2 SVGAGI. This CDR3 contains 18 residues. CDR3 sequence: CASSYPSPLAGGPETQYF. The CDR3 DNA reads TGTGCCAGCAGTTACCCCTCCCCACTAGCGGGAGGGCCAGAGACCCAGTACTTC.

This chain links TRBV11-1 with TRBJ1-6, with D tentatively TRBD1 (5 bases). CDR3 length equals 19 residues. V lost 0 bases and J 4 bases, leaving 19 bases between the germline ends. CDR1 SGHAT and CDR2 FQDESV come from the germline V gene (reference sequence). CDR3 in DNA: TGTGCCAGCAGCTTAGCGCTTTTACCCGGGACGGAATATAATTCACCCCTCCACTTT. Protein: CASSLALLPGTEYNSPLHF.